A single sample gave rise to the 32 T cell receptor beta chains below, sequenced in a study of T cells in Graves' hyperthyroidism and ophthalmopathy. TCR beta CDR3 sequences were amplified from RNA transcripts. HTBI primers drove first-round RT-PCR of the TCR CDR3. Using its own MiXCR run on the multiplex PCR reads, TCRdb lists one record per CDR3 protein. The data contain about 370,000 distinct CDR3 sequences, over 12% of them singletons. Sequenced sample: blood. These receptors originate from a woman aged 55-75 years with Graves' ophthalmopathy.

Many counts were recorded for this clonotype. CDR3 nucleotides: TGTGCCAGCAGTTCCCCACCCAATCAGCCCCAGCATTTT. Translated, it gives CASSSPPNQPQHF. The genes are TRBV6-1 and TRBJ1-5; no clear D. Between the trimmed V and J ends, which lost 5 bases and 3 bases, there was a span of 8 bases. CDR3 length: 13 amino acids. Germline V lookup: CDR1 MNHNS, CDR2 SASEGT.

This clonotype was detected ten times or more. V gene TRBV28 combines with J gene TRBJ2-1, with TRBD2 identical over 13 bases. Germline assignment: CDR1 MDHEN and CDR2 SYDVKM. The CDR3 contains 17 residues. J was trimmed by 9 bases and V by 3 bases; bases with no gene match: 11. For the CDR3, the DNA is TGTGCCAGCAGTTTGAGAAGACTAGCGGGAGGACCAAGTGAGCAGTTCTTC. This gives the protein CASSLRRLAGGPSEQFF.

In its sample, this clonotype was seen a few times. The chain has TRBV9 and TRBJ1-1, with 9 bases matching TRBD1. CDR3 length equals 15 residues. After removal of 4 bases from V and 5 bases from J, the junction contained 9 bases not matched to a gene. Germline CDR1 SGDLS, CDR2 YYNGEE. This CDR3 is CASSTQDRGRTEAFF. CDR3 nucleotide sequence: TGTGCCAGCAGCACCCAGGACAGGGGAAGAACTGAAGCTTTCTTT.

The CDR3 sequence is CASSQADRASSYEQYF. CDR3 DNA sequence: TGCGCCAGCAGCCAAGCTGACAGGGCTAGCTCCTACGAGCAGTACTTC. The rearrangement links TRBV4-1 to TRBJ2-7, with 7 bases fitting TRBD1. Trimming at V came to 1 base and at J to 0 bases, leaving 6 bases not matched to a gene. CDR1 and CDR2 (germline): MGHRA, YSYEKL. CDR3 length equals 16 residues.

The chain links TRBV7-9 to TRBJ1-2; maybe TRBD1 (6 bases). Germline V gives CDR1 SEHNR, CDR2 FQNEAQ (reference sequence). The CDR3 runs to 13 residues. V shed 5 bases and J shed 6 bases, with 13 bases lying between them. CDR3 nucleotides: TGTGCCAGCAGCGGCGTCGGGGGCAATGGCTACACCTTC. It specifies CASSGVGGNGYTF.

V usage is TRBV3-1 and J usage is TRBJ1-2, with a weak D call TRBD1 (5 bases). Germline-derived CDR1 and CDR2 are LGHDT and YNNKEL (reference sequence). The CDR3 covers 16 residues. V was trimmed by 4 bases and J by 2 bases, leaving 17 bases between them. CDR3 sequence: CASSPSTGRVNYGYTF. The CDR3 DNA is TGTGCCAGCAGCCCTTCCACCGGCAGGGTCAACTATGGCTACACCTTC.

The chain couples TRBV5-1 to TRBJ1-2; 7 bases map to TRBD1. CDR3 length: 13 residues. Germline values: CDR1 SGHRS, CDR2 YFSETQ. V gave up 4 bases and J gave up 5 bases; unmatched junction bases: 5. Written as DNA, the CDR3 is TGCGCCAGCAGCCCCGAGACAGGGTATGGCTACACCTTC. Its protein is CASSPETGYGYTF.

The DNA of the CDR3 is TGCGCCAGCAGCTTGCTGGGCGACAGCCAAGAGACCCAGTACTTC. Its protein product is CASSLLGDSQETQYF. The chain couples TRBV5-1 to TRBJ2-5; possible D gene TRBD1, 5 bases. The CDR3 has 15 amino acids. The germline V and J ends were trimmed by 1 base and 1 base, with 11 bases remaining between them. From germline, CDR1 is SGHRS and CDR2 YFSETQ. Filled out from reference TRBV5-1 and TRBJ2-5, the complete variable domain reads KAGVTQTPRYLIKTRGQQVTLSCSPISGHRSVSWYQQTPGQGLQFLFEYFSETQRNKGNFPGRFSGRQFSNSRSEMNVSTLELGDSALYLCASSLLGDSQETQYFGPGTRLLVL.

Concerning this clonotype itself: Relative to the germline gene, one junction end is altered; a read error may explain this. The CDR3 reads CTRGGHNKQFF. The CDR3 nucleotides are TGCACCAGGGGGGGGCACAATAAGCAGTTCTTC. The genes are TRBV20-1 and TRBJ2-1; TRBD1 or TRBD2 may be the D gene (7 bases each). Germline CDR1 and CDR2: DFQATT and SNEGSKA (reference sequence). The CDR3 consists of 11 residues.

This clonotype was counted between two and nine times. The rearrangement links TRBV19 to TRBJ2-3, with 8 bases identical to TRBD2. In germline, CDR1 is LNHDA, CDR2 SQIVND (reference sequence). V lost 3 bases to trimming and J lost 3 bases; unmatched junction nucleotides: 8. The CDR3 sequence is 16 residues long. CDR3 loop: CASSITDAGGTDTQYF. In nucleotides, the CDR3 is TGTGCCAGTAGTATTACCGACGCGGGAGGAACAGATACGCAGTATTTT.

This clonotype was picked up a small number of times. This sequence joins TRBV12-3 or TRBV12-4 and TRBJ2-2; perhaps TRBD1 as D (5 bases). V was clipped by 5 bases and J by 5 bases, with 15 bases between them. The CDR3 spans 15 residues. The CDR3 spells CASSPRGRGTGELFF. In DNA, the CDR3 is TGTGCCAGCAGTCCTAGGGGTAGAGGAACCGGGGAGCTGTTTTTT.

This clonotype was found many times. The genes are TRBV12-3 or TRBV12-4 and TRBJ1-4; no definite D call. The CDR3 is 13 residues long. Trimming removed 2 bases from V and 8 bases from J, with 9 bases in between. The CDR3 protein is CASSLRASEKLFF. CDR3 sequence (DNA): TGTGCCAGCAGTTTAAGGGCTTCCGAAAAACTGTTTTTT.

The CDR3 DNA is TGCAGTGCTAGTGGAGGGTCGGGCTATGGCTACACCTTC. Translated, it gives CSASGGSGYGYTF. The chain links TRBV20-1 to TRBJ1-2, with D unclear. Trimming took off 3 bases at V and 4 bases at J, with 12 bases between the two ends. This CDR3 has 13 amino acids. The germline V gene encodes CDR1 DFQATT and CDR2 SNEGSKA (reference sequence).

This clonotype has a count of ten or more. The chain combines TRBV11-2 with TRBJ2-2; 8 nucleotides line up with TRBD1. The CDR3 length is 14 residues. CDR1 and CDR2 (germline): SGHAT, FQNNGV. Trimming cost V 8 bases and J 4 bases; bases outside gene matches: 6. The CDR3 coding sequence is TGTGCCAGCTTGACAGGGGAAGGCACCGGGGAGCTGTTTTTT. Its protein is CASLTGEGTGELFF.

The chain employs TRBV6-2 or TRBV6-3 and TRBJ1-3, with D unresolved. Germline V CDR1 and CDR2: MNHEY, SVGEGT. The CDR3 has 13 residues. Trimming removed 2 bases from V and 4 bases from J, with 6 bases in between. In DNA form, the CDR3 reads TGTGCCAGCAGTTACGGGCAAGGAAACACCATATATTTT. Its translation is CASSYGQGNTIYF.

This chain connects TRBV20-1 to TRBJ2-5; 11 positions agree with TRBD2. V was pared by 0 bases and J by 9 bases, with 18 bases of the junction left unmatched. Per the germline V gene, CDR1 is DFQATT and CDR2 is SNEGSKA (reference sequence). The CDR3 consists of 18 residues. The CDR3 region is CSARDLMGLAETGEAQYF. In DNA, the CDR3 is TGCAGTGCTAGAGATTTGATGGGACTAGCGGAAACCGGGGAGGCCCAGTACTTC.

The V gene is TRBV24-1, the J gene TRBJ2-1; D is uncertain. V was trimmed by 4 bases and J by 0 bases, leaving 15 bases between them. The CDR3 is 17 residues long. CDR1 KGHDR and CDR2 SFDVKD come from the germline V gene. The CDR3 here is CATSDASQQGSYNEQFF. CDR3 DNA: TGTGCCACCAGTGACGCCAGCCAGCAAGGCTCCTACAATGAGCAGTTCTTC.

The chain has TRBV19 and TRBJ2-1, with 8 positions matching TRBD2. The CDR3 consists of 14 residues. V shed 9 bases, J shed 4 bases, and the junction held 8 bases outside the gene matches. The germline V gene has CDR1 LNHDA and CDR2 SQIVND (reference sequence). In DNA form, the CDR3 reads TGTGCCAGCCGAATAGCGGGACTTTACAATGAGCAGTTCTTC. It encodes CASRIAGLYNEQFF. The entire variable domain, with the rest obtained from reference TRBV19 and TRBJ2-1, is as follows: DGGITQSPKYLFRKEGQNVTLSCEQNLNHDAMYWYRQDPGQGLRLIYYSQIVNDFQKGDIAEGYSVSREKKESFPLTVTSAQKNPTAFYLCASRIAGLYNEQFFGPGTRLTVL.

J is TRBJ1-1 and V is TRBV5-4; D call uncertain. CDR1 and CDR2 (germline): SGHNT, YYREEE (reference sequence). V lost 1 base to trimming and J lost 1 base, with 11 bases between them. The CDR3 runs to 15 residues. The CDR3 is CASSLSVRQNTEAFF. The CDR3 nucleotides read TGTGCCAGCAGCTTGTCGGTTCGTCAGAACACTGAAGCTTTCTTT.

J is TRBJ2-3 and V is TRBV2; TRBD2 matches at 9 bases. This CDR3 comprises 18 residues. The trim removed 2 bases at V and 2 bases at J, leaving 11 bases unmatched. Germline CDR1 SNHLY, CDR2 FYNNEI. In DNA, the CDR3 is TGTGCCAGCAGTGAATCTAGTCGCGCTAGCGGGACCACAGATACGCAGTATTTT. This encodes CASSESSRASGTTDTQYF.

This clonotype was seen a few times. J is TRBJ1-5 and V is TRBV27, with a tentative D call TRBD1 (5 bases). V lost 4 bases and J 7 bases, leaving 11 bases between the germline ends. Looked up from germline, CDR1 is MNHEY and CDR2 is SMNVEV (reference sequence). The CDR3 totals 13 residues. In DNA form, the CDR3 reads TGTGCCAGCAGTTGGGAGAGGGGCCAGCCCCAGCATTTT. Its protein product is CASSWERGQPQHF.

The chain has TRBV2 and TRBJ2-3; tentatively, D is TRBD1 or TRBD2 (5 bases each). The CDR3 covers 16 residues. Germline CDR1 reads SNHLY; CDR2 reads FYNNEI. The V and J ends lost 6 bases and 4 bases respectively, with 20 bases between them. CDR3 coding DNA: TGTGCCAGCAGGGGGACGGGGCCCGACGATTCAGATACGCAGTATTTT. Protein: CASRGTGPDDSDTQYF.

This clonotype was recorded at least ten times. CDR3 protein: CASSEALPGQPYEQYF. CDR3 nucleotide sequence: TGTGCCAGCAGTGAAGCGCTTCCGGGACAGCCCTACGAGCAGTACTTC. The chain recombines TRBV6-1 with TRBJ2-7; TRBD1 agrees at 7 bases. The CDR3 contains 16 residues. The V segment lost 0 bases and the J segment 2 bases; nucleotides outside the gene matches: 7. Germline V gene data show CDR1 as MNHNS and CDR2 as SASEGT.

This clonotype was seen only once. CDR3 in amino acids: CASSLTGFGKNIQYF. CDR3 DNA: TGTGCCAGCAGCTTAACGGGCTTTGGCAAAAACATTCAGTACTTC. The rearrangement links TRBV7-9 to TRBJ2-4; the D is unclear. The V gene's germline CDR1 is SEHNR and CDR2 FQNEAQ (reference sequence). The CDR3 sequence is 15 residues long. V lost 2 bases, J lost 3 bases, and 11 bases lay in between.

The sample holds many counts of this clonotype. V gene TRBV6-1 combines with J gene TRBJ1-5, with D perhaps matching TRBD1 (6 bases). V was trimmed by 0 bases and J by 6 bases, leaving 12 bases between them. Looked up from germline, CDR1 is MNHNS and CDR2 is SASEGT. The CDR3 consists of 15 residues. CDR3 DNA sequence: TGTGCCAGCAGTGAAGCAGCGGGGGGCAGTCAGCCCCAGCATTTT. It specifies CASSEAAGGSQPQHF.

Ten or more counts support this clonotype. The J gene is TRBJ2-1, the V gene TRBV2, with 8 nucleotides matching TRBD2. The trim removed 6 bases at V and 6 bases at J, leaving 1 base unmatched. The CDR3 has 12 residues. The germline V gene has CDR1 SNHLY and CDR2 FYNNEI. The CDR3: CASRAGGNEQFF. The CDR3 DNA is TGTGCCAGCAGGGCGGGGGGCAATGAGCAGTTCTTC.

This clonotype was found a few times. J is TRBJ2-1 and V is TRBV15; 8 nucleotides agree with TRBD2. With V trimmed by 3 bases and J by 4 bases, 5 bases remained unmatched. The CDR3 is 15 residues long. Per the germline V gene, CDR1 is LNHNV and CDR2 is YYDKDF (reference sequence). The CDR3 coding sequence is TGTGCCACCAGCAGGGAGCGGGAGTGGTACAATGAGCAGTTCTTC. Encoded protein: CATSREREWYNEQFF.

The DNA for the CDR3 is TGTGCCTGGAGGGGGATGGGACAGGGGGCTCAATCTGGAAACACCATATATTTT. Its protein product is CAWRGMGQGAQSGNTIYF. This chain uses TRBV30 with TRBJ1-3; 12 bases are shared with TRBD1. Germline V gene lookup returns CDR1 GTSNPN and CDR2 SVGIG (reference sequence). This CDR3 comprises 18 residues. The trim removed 3 bases at V and 1 base at J, leaving 10 bases unmatched.

This clonotype has ten or more counts. The rearrangement joins TRBV20-1 to TRBJ2-3; 8 positions match TRBD2. The junction had 9 bases not matched to a gene; V was cut back by 2 bases and J by 5 bases. The CDR3 sequence is 15 residues long. Per germline, CDR1 DFQATT and CDR2 SNEGSKA (reference sequence). In DNA form, the CDR3 reads TGCAGTGCTAGAAGTAGCGGGACGCGGGGAGATACGCAGTATTTT. It specifies CSARSSGTRGDTQYF.

This clonotype showed up many times. The J gene is TRBJ2-3, the V gene TRBV2; no clear D gene. CDR1 and CDR2 (germline): SNHLY, FYNNEI. This CDR3 spans 11 amino acids. The V end lost 9 bases, the J end lost 4 bases, and 8 bases lay between the germline ends. CDR3 in DNA: TGTGCCAGTACGACTGCAGATACGCAGTATTTT. Protein: CASTTADTQYF. The full variable domain, with the rest looked up from reference TRBV2 and TRBJ2-3, is EPEVTQTPSHQVTQMGQEVILRCVPISNHLYFYWYRQILGQKVEFLVSFYNNEISEKSEIFDDQFSVERPDGSNFTLKIRSTKLEDSAMYFCASTTADTQYFGPGTRLTVL.

This clonotype was counted a few times. The CDR3 spells CAISEILGGPLVNTEAFF. CDR3 DNA: TGTGCCATCAGTGAGATTCTGGGGGGGCCTCTCGTGAACACTGAAGCTTTCTTT. The genes are TRBV10-3 and TRBJ1-1, with D tentatively TRBD1 (6 bases). The CDR3 is 18 amino acids. In germline, CDR1 is ENHRY, CDR2 SYGVKD. Trimming left V 2 bases short and J 0 bases short, with 19 bases between.

This clonotype was picked up a small number of times. The chain has TRBV6-2 or TRBV6-3 and TRBJ2-7; 7 bases align to TRBD2. The germline CDR1 and CDR2 sequences are MNHEY and SVGEGT. The V and J ends lost 0 bases and 4 bases, in that order; junction bases with no gene match: 9. There are 16 residues in the CDR3. Here the CDR3 DNA reads TGTGCCAGCAGTTACTCCACTAGCGTCCCCGGATACGAGCAGTACTTC. It codes for CASSYSTSVPGYEQYF.